The entry below describes one T cell receptor beta chain. The antigen is not known. V shed 5 bases, J shed 3 bases, and the junction held 6 bases outside the gene matches. CDR3 length equals 14 residues. CDR1 is SEHNR and CDR2 is FQNEAQ in the germline V gene (reference sequence). Purities in excess of 95% were seen in all sorted populations. The data stem from a study of beta chain features in type 1 diabetes. Study information: Cells sorted and examined across all samples totaled 107,917,701.

As every portion of the isolated RNA was reverse transcribed, the sequencing read expressed TCRB transcripts. Method: immunoSEQ multiplex PCR; TCRdb's copy keeps in-frame clones and lacks some. The table records 140,000 to 150,000 clones, around 51% of them present only once. Study observations and caveats: Type 1 diabetes patients had TCRB CDR3s that were shorter (moderately but significantly so) in all four CD4+ subsets.

The chain links TRBV7-9 to TRBJ2-7; 8 positions agree with TRBD1. This TCR derives from a young man in good health. Sequenced sample: Tregs from blood. Here the CDR3 reads CASSITGGSYEQYF. The CDR3 DNA reads as TGTGCCAGCAGCATAACAGGGGGAAGCTACGAGCAGTACTTC.